These 32 T cell receptor beta chains share one sample of origin, sequenced in a study of CD8 T cells in Susac syndrome. With random hexamers, reverse transcription was performed on about 0.5 to 1 ug of RNA. MiXCR, applied by TCRdb to the immunoSEQ multiplex PCR reads, yields one record per CDR3 protein. Altogether about 130,000 distinct CDR3 sequences are present, around 94% being singletons, with the ten largest covering approximately 0.12%. What was sequenced was CD4+ T cells from PBMCs. Receptors originate from a human donor with multiple sclerosis.

This chain uses TRBV20-1 with TRBJ1-5, with 8 bases identical to TRBD1. V trimming: 4 bases; J trimming: 7 bases; junction bases outside the gene matches: 9. Germline V gene data show CDR1 as DFQATT and CDR2 as SNEGSKA (reference sequence). This CDR3 is 14 amino acids long. CDR3 in DNA: TGCAGTGCTACCAGGGGGCAAGGCTCCCAGCCCCAGCATTTT. This encodes CSATRGQGSQPQHF.

The chain combines TRBV3-1 with TRBJ1-1, with TRBD1 as a possible D gene (6 bases). The length of the CDR3 is 13 residues. The germline V gene encodes CDR1 LGHDT and CDR2 YNNKEL (reference sequence). The ends were cut back, 1 base at V and 11 bases at J, with 14 bases in the middle. The CDR3 DNA sequence: TGTGCCAGCAGCCAAGGGCAGGGGCTACCGGCTTTCTTT. This codes for CASSQGQGLPAFF.

This clonotype was recorded a few times. The CDR3 is CASSFRGGEQYF. The CDR3 nucleotides read TGTGCCAGCAGTTTTCGAGGGGGGGAGCAGTACTTC. The chain has TRBV27 and TRBJ2-7; D might be TRBD1 or TRBD2, each matching 6 bases. The germline V and J ends were trimmed by 3 bases and 7 bases, with 10 bases remaining between them. CDR1 MNHEY and CDR2 SMNVEV come from the germline V gene (reference sequence). There are 12 residues in the CDR3.

The chain uses TRBV27 and TRBJ2-7; 9 bases match TRBD2. The V and J ends lost 6 bases and 7 bases, in that order; junction bases with no gene match: 16. CDR3 length: 16 amino acids. Per the germline V gene, CDR1 is MNHEY and CDR2 is SMNVEV (reference sequence). CDR3 region: CASSPSSASGAGEQYF. CDR3 in DNA: TGTGCCAGCAGCCCCTCGTCGGCTAGCGGGGCCGGGGAGCAGTACTTC.

The chain has TRBV25-1 and TRBJ2-7, with a tentative D call TRBD1 (5 bases). Deletions cut 3 bases from V and 5 bases from J, with 11 bases between. The CDR3 has 13 residues. CDR1 and CDR2 (germline): MGHDK, SYGVNS. Here the CDR3 DNA reads TGTGCCAGCAGTGAGGGGCAGGGTCACGAGCAGTACTTC. Translated, it gives CASSEGQGHEQYF.

This sequence joins TRBV28 and TRBJ1-5, with D perhaps matching TRBD1 (6 bases). The V end lost 2 bases, the J end lost 1 base, and 9 bases lay between the germline ends. This CDR3 region has 15 residues. The germline V gene encodes CDR1 MDHEN and CDR2 SYDVKM. The DNA for the CDR3 is TGTGCCAGCAGTTTACCAGGGGCCAGCAATCAGCCCCAGCATTTT. This encodes CASSLPGASNQPQHF.

This chain links TRBV2 with TRBJ2-1; a possible D gene is TRBD1 (6 bases). CDR1 and CDR2 from the germline V gene are SNHLY and FYNNEI. Trimming removed 5 bases at V and 4 bases at J, with 12 bases between. This CDR3 has 14 amino acids. CDR3 coding DNA: TGTGCCAGCAGTAGACAGGTCATATACAATGAGCAGTTCTTC. Translation gives CASSRQVIYNEQFF.

This chain uses TRBV12-3 or TRBV12-4 with TRBJ1-4; the D gene is possibly TRBD1 (6 bases). This CDR3 is built from 14 residues. The ends were cut back, 1 base at V and 5 bases at J, with 8 bases in the middle. Here the CDR3 DNA reads TGTGCCAGCAGTTTAGACAGGGCAAATGAAAAACTGTTTTTT. This gives the protein CASSLDRANEKLFF.

This sequence joins TRBV12-3 or TRBV12-4 and TRBJ2-5; 8 bases are a match to TRBD2. There are 13 residues in the CDR3. Unmatched junction bases numbered 4, after V lost 6 bases and J lost 4 bases. CDR3 sequence (DNA): TGTGCCAGCAGGCCAGCGGGAGTAGAGACCCAGTACTTC. Amino acids: CASRPAGVETQYF.

This clonotype was counted a single time. This rearrangement joins TRBV19 to TRBJ2-1, with D possibly matching TRBD2 (6 bases). CDR3 length: 16 amino acids. The germline V gene has CDR1 LNHDA and CDR2 SQIVND (reference sequence). Trimming took off 4 bases at V and 5 bases at J, with 18 bases between the two ends. The CDR3 protein is CASSRGRLGTHNEQFF. For the CDR3, the DNA is TGTGCCAGTAGTAGAGGGCGACTAGGAACCCACAATGAGCAGTTCTTC.

V is TRBV30 and J is TRBJ2-3; 7 positions match TRBD1. The CDR3 covers 13 residues. Germline V gives CDR1 GTSNPN, CDR2 SVGIG (reference sequence). Unmatched junction bases numbered 2, after V lost 5 bases and J lost 0 bases. The CDR3 DNA follows: TGTGCCTGGGGGACAGCTAGCACAGATACGCAGTATTTT. Translating gives CAWGTASTDTQYF.

In this sample, this clonotype turned up once. The rearrangement joins TRBV27 to TRBJ2-3; possible D gene TRBD1, 5 bases. Germline CDR1 reads MNHEY; CDR2 reads SMNVEV (reference sequence). This CDR3 has 16 amino acids. Deletions cut 3 bases from V and 2 bases from J, with 15 bases between. The CDR3 DNA is TGTGCCAGCAGTTTGAATCAGGGTGGTCACACAGATACGCAGTATTTT. Residues: CASSLNQGGHTDTQYF.

J is TRBJ1-4 and V is TRBV12-3 or TRBV12-4; D not certain. The CDR3 has 13 residues. V dropped 8 bases and J dropped 5 bases, with 12 bases sitting between them. This CDR3 reads CASGRGANEKLFF. Written as DNA, the CDR3 is TGTGCCAGCGGCCGGGGAGCGAATGAAAAACTGTTTTTT.

The chain recombines TRBV6-5 with TRBJ1-1; 7 positions agree with TRBD1. Germline lookup yields CDR1 MNHEY and CDR2 SVGAGI. The CDR3 consists of 15 residues. Trimming cost V 5 bases and J 2 bases; bases outside gene matches: 8. The CDR3 protein is CASSDPGGPNTEAFF. The CDR3 DNA follows: TGTGCCAGCAGTGACCCAGGGGGACCTAACACTGAAGCTTTCTTT.

V and J are TRBV30 and TRBJ2-7; D perhaps matches TRBD2 (6 bases). Germline CDR1 is GTSNPN and CDR2 is SVGIG (reference sequence). V was trimmed by 0 bases and J by 4 bases, leaving 7 bases between them. The CDR3 has 12 residues. The CDR3 region has the DNA TGTGCCTGGAGTGTACGGGGGTACGAGCAGTACTTC. Amino acid sequence: CAWSVRGYEQYF.

V and J are TRBV19 and TRBJ1-1; D is possibly TRBD1 (5 bases). CDR1 and CDR2 from the germline V gene are LNHDA and SQIVND (reference sequence). V was trimmed by 3 bases and J by 11 bases, leaving 13 bases between them. CDR3 length: 12 residues. The CDR3 loop reads CASSIRWGDAFF. Written as DNA, the CDR3 is TGTGCCAGTAGTATTAGGTGGGGGGACGCTTTCTTT.

The V call is TRBV6-2 or TRBV6-3, the J call TRBJ2-1; the D gene is possibly TRBD1 (5 bases). The CDR3 has 17 residues. CDR1 is MNHEY and CDR2 is SVGEGT in the germline V gene. The ends were cut back, 2 bases at V and 4 bases at J, with 18 bases in the middle. CDR3 loop: CASSYLRRAQLYNEQFF. The CDR3 DNA reads as TGTGCCAGCAGTTACCTCCGCAGGGCTCAGCTTTACAATGAGCAGTTCTTC.

The chain links TRBV7-2 to TRBJ2-7, with D uncertain. The germline V and J ends were trimmed by 11 bases and 6 bases, with 20 bases remaining between them. Germline lookup yields CDR1 SGHTA and CDR2 FQGNSA. The CDR3 runs to 13 residues. In nucleotides, the CDR3 is TGTGCCTCTCAGGCCCCGGACGGTGGCGAGCAGTACTTC. This gives the protein CASQAPDGGEQYF. Using reference TRBV7-2 and TRBJ2-7 for the parts outside the CDR3, the full variable domain is GAGVSQSPSNKVTEKGKDVELRCDPISGHTALYWYRQSLGQGLEFLIYFQGNSAPDKSGLPSDRFSAERTGGSVSTLTIQRTQQEDSAVYLCASQAPDGGEQYFGPGTRLTVT.

In DNA form, the CDR3 reads TGTGCCACCAGTGAGGGACAGGGAAGGAGGAATGAGCAGTTCTTC. Translating it yields CATSEGQGRRNEQFF. The chain joins TRBV24-1 to TRBJ2-1, with TRBD1 matching 9 bases. J was trimmed by 7 bases and V by 4 bases; bases with no gene match: 7. The germline V gene has CDR1 KGHDR and CDR2 SFDVKD. The CDR3 has 15 amino acids.

The chain combines TRBV30 with TRBJ1-5, with D perhaps matching TRBD1 (6 bases). The CDR3 has 14 amino acids. From germline, CDR1 is GTSNPN and CDR2 SVGIG (reference sequence). Between the trimmed V and J ends, which lost 3 bases and 5 bases, there was a span of 14 bases. The CDR3 region is CAWSGTGTYQPQHF. CDR3 DNA: TGTGCCTGGAGCGGTACAGGGACCTATCAGCCCCAGCATTTT.

The chain combines TRBV19 with TRBJ1-1; 8 positions match TRBD1. The trim removed 3 bases at V and 3 bases at J, leaving 3 bases unmatched. The CDR3 sequence is 14 residues long. Germline CDR1 reads LNHDA; CDR2 reads SQIVND (reference sequence). The chain's CDR3 is CASSIGQGYTEAFF. In DNA form, the CDR3 reads TGTGCCAGTAGTATCGGACAGGGTTACACTGAAGCTTTCTTT.

The chain has TRBV28 and TRBJ2-1, with a tentative D call TRBD2 (5 bases). The CDR3 is 15 amino acids. Germline CDR1 reads MDHEN; CDR2 reads SYDVKM. V was clipped by 4 bases and J by 5 bases, with 15 bases between them. This CDR3 reads CASSSGSAKDNEQFF. CDR3 DNA sequence: TGTGCCAGCAGTTCGGGATCGGCGAAGGACAATGAGCAGTTCTTC.

CDR3 protein: CASSLQDGGKLFF. The CDR3 nucleotides are TGTGCCAGTAGCCTCCAGGACGGCGGAAAACTGTTTTTT. This chain links TRBV19 with TRBJ1-4; D gene unclear. The CDR3 has 13 residues. Trimming pared 6 bases from V and 10 bases from J, leaving 15 bases between. The germline V gene has CDR1 LNHDA and CDR2 SQIVND (reference sequence).

V is TRBV12-3 or TRBV12-4 and J is TRBJ2-5; perhaps TRBD1 as D (5 bases). V lost 1 base, J lost 4 bases, and 7 bases lay in between. This CDR3 has 13 residues. CDR3 residues: CASSLGGAETQYF. CDR3 nucleotides: TGTGCCAGCAGTTTAGGGGGCGCAGAGACCCAGTACTTC.

V is TRBV30 and J is TRBJ1-3, with D unclear. V was clipped by 1 base and J by 0 bases, with 7 bases between them. There are 14 residues in the CDR3. Germline lookup yields CDR1 GTSNPN and CDR2 SVGIG (reference sequence). The CDR3 spells CAWSGTYSGNTIYF. The CDR3 coding sequence is TGTGCCTGGAGTGGGACTTACTCTGGAAACACCATATATTTT. The whole variable domain, remainder taken from reference TRBV30 and TRBJ1-3, is SQTIHQWPATLVQPVGSPLSLECTVEGTSNPNLYWYRQAAGRGLQLLFYSVGIGQISSEVPQNLSASRPQDRQFILSSKKLLLSDSGFYLCAWSGTYSGNTIYFGEGSWLTVV.

This rearrangement joins TRBV7-2 to TRBJ2-6; D remains unclear. V was cut by 4 bases and J by 0 bases, with 7 bases left in between. Germline V gene sequence: CDR1 SGHTA, CDR2 FQGNSA. This CDR3 comprises 15 residues. DNA of the CDR3: TGTGCCAGCAGCTCTAAAAGCTCTGGGGCCAACGTCCTGACTTTC. Translated, it gives CASSSKSSGANVLTF.

The chain carries TRBV12-3 or TRBV12-4 and TRBJ1-5; D ambiguous. Trimming shortened V by 7 bases and J by 3 bases, and 13 bases separated the two germline ends. This CDR3 comprises 14 residues. The CDR3 sequence: CASTQAEANQPQHF. Written as DNA, the CDR3 is TGTGCCAGCACCCAGGCGGAAGCCAATCAGCCCCAGCATTTT.

This chain joins TRBV27 and TRBJ2-2; D is undetermined. The CDR3 spans 11 residues. The germline CDR1 and CDR2 sequences are MNHEY and SMNVEV (reference sequence). The ends were cut back, 7 bases at V and 6 bases at J, with 6 bases in the middle. The CDR3 DNA sequence: TGTGCCAGCACCTCGGCCGGGGAGCTGTTTTTT. It specifies CASTSAGELFF.

This clonotype was seen a single time. J is TRBJ1-5 and V is TRBV20-1; unclear D gene. The germline V gene encodes CDR1 DFQATT and CDR2 SNEGSKA (reference sequence). The CDR3 covers 14 residues. Trimming removed 4 bases at V and 0 bases at J, with 10 bases between. The CDR3 DNA reads as TGCAGTGCTACAATAGGGATTAGCAATCAGCCCCAGCATTTT. Protein product: CSATIGISNQPQHF.

About this clonotype itself: The junction differs from germline at one of its ends, possibly a read error. This chain links TRBV5-1 with TRBJ1-2; D is perhaps TRBD1 (5 bases). Per germline, CDR1 SGHRS and CDR2 YFSETQ. The CDR3 covers 13 residues. The CDR3, as DNA: TGTGCCAGCAGCCTGGAGGGGAACTATGGCTACACCTTC. Residues: CASSLEGNYGYTF.

J is TRBJ2-7 and V is TRBV4-1, with D perhaps TRBD2 (7 bases). CDR3 size: 15 residues. The germline V gene encodes CDR1 MGHRA and CDR2 YSYEKL. Trimming shortened V by 6 bases and J by 2 bases, and 17 bases separated the two germline ends. CDR3 bases: TGCGCCAGCAGACTCACTGGGGGGGGCACCTACGAGCAGTACTTC. Translated, it gives CASRLTGGGTYEQYF.

The chain uses TRBV19 and TRBJ2-2, with 8 bases lining up with TRBD2. Trimming at V came to 6 bases and at J to 0 bases, leaving 3 bases not matched to a gene. This CDR3 comprises 15 residues. Germline CDR1 reads LNHDA; CDR2 reads SQIVND (reference sequence). The DNA for the CDR3 is TGTGCCAGTAGCGGGAGGGCCTCGAACACCGGGGAGCTGTTTTTT. Translated, it gives CASSGRASNTGELFF.